The sequence of this T cell receptor beta chain was determined in a study of T cells after posttransplantation cyclophosphamide. Study-wide findings and caveats: TRB overlap between skin or GI tissue T cells and blood was limited. Donor CD8+ memory clones often dominated recipient blood repertoires at later times.

Busulfan-fludarabine conditioning, marrow transplant, and cyclophosphamide on days +3 and +4 were administered. This clone was picked up a small number of times. Its antigen is still unknown. Some clones are missing from TCRdb's copy, which holds only in-frame ones; the method was immunoSEQ multiplex PCR. Found here are roughly 3,000 clones, no singletons; the ten largest cover around 26%. Deletions cut 5 bases from V and 9 bases from J, with 11 bases between. CDR3 size: 12 residues. Germline CDR1 SGHTA, CDR2 FQGNSA. This specimen consisted of PBMCs, obtained 84 days after allogeneic stem cell transplant with posttransplant cyclophosphamide. The receptor's source is a female patient between 40 and 50 years old who received an allogeneic stem cell transplant from a related donor, was CMV-positive, and had no GVHD. These T cells may partly come from the graft donor. This chain uses TRBV7-2 with TRBJ1-5; D is undetermined. The CDR3 sequence is CASSPYRGPQHF. The CDR3 DNA sequence: TGTGCCAGCAGCCCCTATCGCGGGCCCCAGCATTTT.